This T cell receptor beta chain was profiled in a study of PD-L1 blockade in urothelial cancer. Background on the study: Blood samples had a median of approximately 150,000 T cells, 75,000 to 90,000 unique TCRs, and clonality approximately 0.085. Study-wide results and limits: Pretreatment clonality of the blood TCR repertoire below the median was predictive of superior survival.

The V gene's germline CDR1 is SGHAT and CDR2 FQDESV (reference sequence). The CDR3 sequence is 15 residues long. J was trimmed by 4 bases and V by 5 bases; bases with no gene match: 8. The assay was immunoSEQ multiplex PCR, and TCRdb's table has in-frame clones only and misses some. Of 84,000 or so clones in the sample, more than 75% were seen once. Of note for this clone: Its specificity is not known.

Described time point: pretreatment peripheral blood. The chain uses TRBV11-1 and TRBJ2-1; 7 positions match TRBD2. The material sequenced was PBMCs, taken around atezolizumab (anti-PD-L1) treatment. This clonotype originated in a man aged 60 to 69 with urothelial cancer. CDR3 DNA sequence: TGTGCCAGCAGCCGAGAGCGGGGTAATTACAATGAGCAGTTCTTC. Translating it yields CASSRERGNYNEQFF.